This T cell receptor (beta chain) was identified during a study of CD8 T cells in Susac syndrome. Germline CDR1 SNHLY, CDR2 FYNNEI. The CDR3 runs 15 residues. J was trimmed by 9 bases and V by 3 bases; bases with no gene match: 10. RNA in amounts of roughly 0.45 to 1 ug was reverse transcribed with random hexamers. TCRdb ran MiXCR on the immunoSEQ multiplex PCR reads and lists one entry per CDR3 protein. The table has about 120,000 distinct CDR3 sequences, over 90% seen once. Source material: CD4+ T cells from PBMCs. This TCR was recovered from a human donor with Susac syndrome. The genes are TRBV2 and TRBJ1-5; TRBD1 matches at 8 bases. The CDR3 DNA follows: TGTGCCAGCAGTGAGGACCAGGGGGCCCCTCGGCCCCAGCATTTT. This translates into CASSEDQGAPRPQHF.